A single sample is the source of the 17 T cell receptor beta chains below, sequenced in a study of neurological immune-mediated disorders. TCRdb processed the 5' RACE reads anew with MiXCR; each CDR3 protein has one entry. The table includes under 40,000 distinct CDR3 sequences, around 14% detected once. The specimen was PBMCs. The receptors shown here come from a woman aged 45-60 years with HTLV-1-associated myelopathy (HAM/TSP).

This clonotype was seen ten or more times. The chain combines TRBV3-1 with TRBJ1-2; TRBD1 might be the D (6 bases). CDR3 size: 13 residues. CDR1 and CDR2 (germline): LGHDT, YNNKEL (reference sequence). V was shortened by 1 base and J by 12 bases, with 15 bases between the two germline ends. CDR3 in DNA: TGTGCCAGCAGCCAAGGGGCCAGGGGCCTCGACACCTTC. This gives the protein CASSQGARGLDTF.

There are many counts of this clonotype. V usage is TRBV14 and J usage is TRBJ1-4; possibly TRBD1 for D (5 bases). CDR1 is SGHDN and CDR2 is FVKESK in the germline V gene. Between the trimmed V and J ends, which lost 10 bases and 10 bases, there was a span of 22 bases. The CDR3 consists of 14 residues. The CDR3 spells CATSRGDPGSKLFF. CDR3 in DNA: TGTGCCACCTCCCGTGGGGACCCCGGATCAAAACTGTTTTTT.

At least ten counts were recorded for this clonotype. This chain links TRBV7-9 with TRBJ1-4; 8 nucleotides align to TRBD1. The trim removed 5 bases at V and 8 bases at J, leaving 10 bases unmatched. Germline V gene lookup returns CDR1 SEHNR and CDR2 FQNEAQ (reference sequence). There are 15 residues in the CDR3. CDR3 amino acids: CASSKLGTGGEKLFF. The CDR3 DNA reads TGTGCCAGCAGCAAACTTGGGACAGGAGGGGAAAAACTGTTTTTT.

This clonotype was seen repeatedly, ten times or more. The rearrangement joins TRBV29-1 to TRBJ1-1; perhaps TRBD1 as D (6 bases). The germline gives CDR1 SQVTM, CDR2 ANQGSEA. Trimming took off 3 bases at V and 4 bases at J, with 12 bases between the two ends. The CDR3 length is 13 residues. CDR3 residues: CSVDKGGTTEAFF. The CDR3 coding sequence is TGCAGCGTTGATAAGGGGGGAACCACTGAAGCTTTCTTT.

Many counts were recorded for this clonotype. The J gene is TRBJ2-5, the V gene TRBV20-1; 12 bases line up with TRBD2. The junction had 8 bases not matched to a gene; V was cut back by 4 bases and J by 5 bases. The germline V gene has CDR1 DFQATT and CDR2 SNEGSKA (reference sequence). The CDR3 runs to 15 residues. The CDR3 DNA reads TGCAGTGCTACAACTGCGACTAGCGGGGGTGAGACCCAGTACTTC. Translated, it gives CSATTATSGGETQYF.

This clonotype was recorded at least ten times. The chain uses TRBV6-5 and TRBJ2-1; D possibly matches TRBD1 or TRBD2 (5 bases each). V was trimmed by 2 bases and J by 5 bases, leaving 13 bases between them. Germline V CDR1 and CDR2: MNHEY, SVGAGI. The CDR3 consists of 15 residues. In DNA form, the CDR3 reads TGTGCCAGCAGTTACGGGGACCTACCCCACAATGAGCAGTTCTTC. It yields the protein CASSYGDLPHNEQFF.

This clonotype showed up many times. The genes are TRBV20-1 and TRBJ1-1, with 8 bases fitting TRBD1. Per the germline V gene, CDR1 is DFQATT and CDR2 is SNEGSKA (reference sequence). CDR3 length: 15 amino acids. V lost 4 bases to trimming and J lost 3 bases; unmatched junction nucleotides: 10. The CDR3 sequence: CSANSGQGGDTEAFF. Here the CDR3 DNA reads TGCAGTGCTAATTCCGGACAGGGAGGAGACACTGAAGCTTTCTTT.

This clonotype was detected ten times or more. The junction departs from germline at one end; a sequencing error may be responsible. CDR3 sequence reads: CASSRTINNGELFF. The CDR3 coding sequence is TGCGCCAGCAGCCGGACTATTAACAACGGGGAGCTGTTTTTT. The chain has TRBV5-1 and TRBJ2-2; tentative D call: TRBD2 (6 bases). The CDR3 covers 14 residues. The germline CDR1 and CDR2 sequences are SGHRS and YFSETQ.

The chain joins TRBV6-1 to TRBJ2-7; possible D gene TRBD1, 6 bases. The CDR3 has 13 amino acids. Germline CDR1 MNHNS, CDR2 SASEGT. Trimming stripped 6 bases from V and 1 base from J, with 10 bases between. The CDR3 is CASSSTGSYEQYF. The CDR3 nucleotides read TGTGCCAGCAGCTCGACAGGATCCTACGAGCAGTACTTC.

The table lists this clonotype with many counts. This sequence joins TRBV10-3 and TRBJ1-3; D is uncertain. Trimming took off 4 bases at V and 4 bases at J, with 11 bases between the two ends. The CDR3 is 14 residues long. CDR1 ENHRY and CDR2 SYGVKD come from the germline V gene. The CDR3 DNA sequence: TGTGCCATCAGTGCCGGAAGGTCGGGAAACACCATATATTTT. Translating gives CAISAGRSGNTIYF.

Many counts were recorded for this clonotype. This chain uses TRBV7-2 with TRBJ2-7; 12 bases are a match to TRBD2. J was trimmed by 2 bases and V by 6 bases; bases with no gene match: 5. Germline loops: CDR1 SGHTA, CDR2 FQGNSA. This CDR3 is built from 15 residues. CDR3 coding DNA: TGTGCCAGCAGGCAGCTAGCGGGGGGGACCTACGAGCAGTACTTC. Translating gives CASRQLAGGTYEQYF.

At least ten counts were recorded for this clonotype. The chain carries TRBV7-2 and TRBJ1-5; the D gene is possibly TRBD1 (6 bases). The CDR3 sequence is 16 residues long. CDR1 is SGHTA, CDR2 FQGNSA, per germline. V was pared by 0 bases and J by 0 bases, with 9 bases between. The DNA of the CDR3 is TGTGCCAGCAGCTTAGCAGGGGGGTATAGCAATCAGCCCCAGCATTTT. This codes for CASSLAGGYSNQPQHF.

This clonotype showed up many times. CDR3 sequence reads: CASSAGIETEAFF. CDR3 nucleotides: TGTGCCAGCAGCGCAGGGATAGAAACTGAAGCTTTCTTT. The chain uses TRBV9 and TRBJ1-1, with D tentatively TRBD1 (5 bases). V was trimmed by 3 bases and J by 5 bases, leaving 11 bases between them. This CDR3 has 13 amino acids. Germline V gives CDR1 SGDLS, CDR2 YYNGEE.

This clonotype was counted between two and nine times. The CDR3 protein is CASSLRPGDEKLFF. CDR3 sequence (DNA): TGTGCCAGCAGCTTAAGGCCAGGGGATGAAAAACTGTTTTTT. The chain joins TRBV7-9 to TRBJ1-4; a weak D match, TRBD1 (6 bases). Germline CDR1 is SEHNR and CDR2 is FQNEAQ (reference sequence). V lost 2 bases, J lost 6 bases, and 10 bases lay in between. This CDR3 spans 14 amino acids.

This clonotype has at least ten counts. CDR3: CASSWFRGRGSPLHF. The CDR3 nucleotides read TGTGCCAGCAGCTGGTTCCGTGGCAGGGGTTCACCCCTCCACTTT. The chain is built from TRBV7-9 and TRBJ1-6; D perhaps matches TRBD1 (6 bases). Germline V CDR1 and CDR2: SEHNR, FQNEAQ (reference sequence). The CDR3 sequence is 15 residues long. V lost 4 bases to trimming and J lost 9 bases, with 16 bases between them.

This clonotype was counted many times. The chain has TRBV20-1 and TRBJ1-1; 8 bases line up with TRBD1. The CDR3 length is 14 residues. Germline loops: CDR1 DFQATT, CDR2 SNEGSKA (reference sequence). With V trimmed by 0 bases and J by 2 bases, 2 bases remained unmatched. The CDR3 loop reads CSARDRGRNTEAFF. The CDR3 coding sequence is TGCAGTGCTAGAGACAGGGGGCGAAACACTGAAGCTTTCTTT.

This clonotype was detected many times. The CDR3 DNA reads TGCGCCAGCAGACGGACAGGGGGGACTGGAAACACCATATATTTT. Protein sequence: CASRRTGGTGNTIYF. V gene TRBV5-1 combines with J gene TRBJ1-3; TRBD1 aligns across 10 bases. This CDR3 region has 15 residues. Germline V gives CDR1 SGHRS, CDR2 YFSETQ. The V and J ends lost 5 bases and 2 bases, in that order; junction bases with no gene match: 4. Filled out from reference TRBV5-1 and TRBJ1-3, the complete variable domain reads KAGVTQTPRYLIKTRGQQVTLSCSPISGHRSVSWYQQTPGQGLQFLFEYFSETQRNKGNFPGRFSGRQFSNSRSEMNVSTLELGDSALYLCASRRTGGTGNTIYFGEGSWLTVV.